The subject of this entry is one TCR beta chain. An equimolar mix of two oligonucleotides served as the beta constant-region primer for TRBC1 and TRBC2. Ligated cDNA was amplified by four rounds of PCR with nested alpha and beta constant-region primers and SP2. MiXCR, applied by TCRdb to the UMI-ligation and nested PCR reads, yields one record per CDR3 protein. The sample has 6,500 to 9,500 distinct CDR3 sequences; over 25% are singletons. Sequential positive selection took CD4 T cells first, then CD8 T cells. Per the germline V gene, CDR1 is LNHNV and CDR2 is YYDKDF (reference sequence). Trimming took 5 bases from V and 3 from J; bases not matched to a gene: 5. CDR3 length: 14 residues. The sample is drawn from a study of naive and memory T cell subsets.

This TCR derives from a human donor in good health. The sequenced sample was CD8+ TEMRA cells from blood. Stated subset: effector memory re-expressing CD45RA, CD45RA+ CD27-. The chain is built from TRBV15 and TRBJ2-7, with TRBD1 identical over 9 bases. The CDR3, as DNA: TGTGCCACCAGCGGGGGGACAGGGCACTACGAGCAGTACTTC. Translation: CATSGGTGHYEQYF.